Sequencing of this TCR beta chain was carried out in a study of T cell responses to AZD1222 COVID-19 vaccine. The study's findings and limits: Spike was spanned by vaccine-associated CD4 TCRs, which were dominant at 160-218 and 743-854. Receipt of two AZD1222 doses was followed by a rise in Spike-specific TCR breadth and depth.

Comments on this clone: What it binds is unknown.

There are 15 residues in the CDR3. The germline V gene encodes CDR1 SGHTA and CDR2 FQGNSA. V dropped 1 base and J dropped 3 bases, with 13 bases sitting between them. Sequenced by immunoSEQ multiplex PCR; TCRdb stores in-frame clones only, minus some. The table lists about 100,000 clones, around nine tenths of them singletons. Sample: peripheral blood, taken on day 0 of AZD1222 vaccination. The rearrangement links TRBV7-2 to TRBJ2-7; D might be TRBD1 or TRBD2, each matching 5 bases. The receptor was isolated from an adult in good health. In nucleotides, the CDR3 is TGTGCCAGCAGCTTAGGGTGGGACCGAGGCTACGAGCAGTACTTC. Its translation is CASSLGWDRGYEQYF.